A selection of T cell receptor beta chains follows, all from one sample in a study of T cell changes during pregnancy in multiple sclerosis. Assay used: immunoSEQ multiplex PCR; TCRdb lists only in-frame clones, some missing. Altogether tens of thousands of clones are present, 90% being singletons, with the ten largest covering around 6.8%. Material: peripheral blood, obtained in the third trimester of pregnancy. The receptors originated from a female donor in good health, enrolled as a control in a pregnancy study. Both conserved end residues are part of each CDR3. A D gene is named only where the DNA matches it firmly. Clone sizes are given selectively: once, few, many, or a class where the clone is expanded.

>12|.|TRBV10-3|TRBJ2-7|.
TGTGCCATCAGCGGTACTAGAAACGAGCAGTACTTC
CAISGTRNEQYF
>14|.|TRBV14|TRBJ2-5|.
TGTGCCAGCAGCCTCAGAGACATAGGAGAGACCCAGTACTTC
CASSLRDIGETQYF
>12|.|TRBV5-6|TRBJ2-1|.
TGTGCCAGCAGCCTAGCCTACAATGAGCAGTTCTTC
CASSLAYNEQFF
>17|.|TRBV5-3|TRBJ2-3|TRBD2
TGTGCCAGAAGCTGTACCCGAAGCGGGGCTAGCACAGATACGCAGTATTTT
CARSCTRSGASTDTQYF
>15|.|TRBV29-1|TRBJ2-3|TRBD1
TGCAGCGTTGTCCCCAGGGGGCGCGGGGAAGATACGCAGTATTTT
CSVVPRGRGEDTQYF
>18|.|TRBV14|TRBJ1-1|TRBD1
TGTGCCAGCAGCCCTTTCACCGGGACAGGGGGCCAGAACACTGAAGCTTTCTTT
CASSPFTGTGGQNTEAFF
>13|.|TRBV10-3|TRBJ2-2|TRBD2
TGTGCCGCCTCGGGAGGCCACACCGGGGAGCTGTTTTTT
CAASGGHTGELFF
>15|.|TRBV5-1|TRBJ2-2|TRBD2
TGCGCCAGCAACCTCCTAGCGGGGGGCACCGGGGAGCTGTTTTTT
CASNLLAGGTGELFF
>13|.|TRBV5-4|TRBJ2-1|.
TGTGCCAGCAGCTTGGTCGTCCCCAATGAGCAGTTCTTC
CASSLVVPNEQFF
>13|.|TRBV11-2|TRBJ1-4|.
TGTGCCACCCGAGGCGGGGCTAATGAAAAACTGTTTTTT
CATRGGANEKLFF
>14|.|TRBV6-5|TRBJ2-5|.
TGTGCCAGCAGTTACAGCGGGTTCCAAGAGACCCAGTACTTC
CASSYSGFQETQYF
>14|.|TRBV19|TRBJ1-4|TRBD1
TGTGCCAGTAGCCCGACAGGGGGCAACGAAAAACTGTTTTTT
CASSPTGGNEKLFF
>15|.|TRBV19|TRBJ1-1|TRBD1
TGTGCCAGTAGTATAGGTGGCAGGGGGTTATCTGAAGCTTTCTTT
CASSIGGRGLSEAFF
>13|.|TRBV30|TRBJ1-4|.
TGTGCCTGGAGTGTCAGGGTGGGAGAAAAACTGTTTTTT
CAWSVRVGEKLFF
>14|.|TRBV13|TRBJ2-2|TRBD1
TGTGCCAGCTGCAGGGGGCTGGGGACCGGGGAGCTGTTTTTT
CASCRGLGTGELFF
>10|few|TRBV20-1|TRBJ2-1|.
TGCAGTGCCAGGGGCCATGAGCAGTTCTTC
CSARGHEQFF
>15|.|TRBV18|TRBJ1-1|.
TGTGCCAGCTCTTCCCTGGGCAGGGAACACACTGAAGCTTTCTTT
CASSSLGREHTEAFF
>14|.|TRBV15|TRBJ2-1|TRBD2
TGTGCCACCAGCAGACTAGCGGGAGGTAATGAGCAGTTCTTC
CATSRLAGGNEQFF
>20|.|TRBV2|TRBJ2-1|TRBD1
TGTGCCAGCAGTGAAGCTAAGTTGACATACGGGGACAGCACCTACAATGAGCAGTTCTTC
CASSEAKLTYGDSTYNEQFF
>18|.|TRBV10-3|TRBJ2-3|TRBD2
TGTGCCATCAGTGAGTCTGGGGCTAGCGGGGGGGCCCTTTATACGCAGTATTTT
CAISESGASGGALYTQYF
>15|.|TRBV5-4|TRBJ2-2|.
TGTGCCAGCAGCTTGGCGGTCCAGGGCACCGGGGAGCTGTTTTTT
CASSLAVQGTGELFF
>15|.|TRBV5-1|TRBJ2-3|.
TGCGCCAGCAGCGTCAGGGGTTCAGGCACAGATACGCAGTATTTT
CASSVRGSGTDTQYF
>15|.|TRBV6-4|TRBJ1-2|.
TGTGCCAGCAGTGACTCGTCCACCCTAGTAAGAGGCTACACCTTC
CASSDSSTLVRGYTF
>12|.|TRBV27|TRBJ2-2|.
TGTGCCAGCAGTTTTATAACCGGGGAGCTGTTTTTT
CASSFITGELFF
>15|.|TRBV15|TRBJ2-3|TRBD1
TGTGCCACCAGCAGAGAGGGACAGAAAACAGATACGCAGTATTTT
CATSREGQKTDTQYF
>13|.|TRBV7-6|TRBJ2-5|.
TGTGCCAGCAGCTTTCGCGGGGACGAGACCCAGTACTTC
CASSFRGDETQYF
>13|.|TRBV5-6|TRBJ1-5|.
TGTGCCAGCAGCTTGTCCCAGGGCCAGCCCCAGCATTTT
CASSLSQGQPQHF
>13|.|TRBV7-2|TRBJ1-2|TRBD1
TGTGCCAGCAGCCGGACAGGGGTGGGAGTGTACACCTTC
CASSRTGVGVYTF
>15|.|TRBV2|TRBJ2-7|TRBD1
TGTGCCAGCTACTTCGGGACAGGGGTTCCCTACGAGCAGTACTTC
CASYFGTGVPYEQYF
>15|.|TRBV7-2|TRBJ2-1|TRBD2
TGTGCCAGCAGCTTGGGCGGGGGAACCTACAATGAGCAGTTCTTC
CASSLGGGTYNEQFF
>15|once|TRBV29-1|TRBJ2-1|TRBD2
TGCAGCGTGAGGACTAGCGGGACACCCTACAATGAGCAGTTCTTC
CSVRTSGTPYNEQFF
>18|.|TRBV4-1|TRBJ2-6|TRBD2
TGCGCCAGCAGCCGCTCTCTAGCGGGTAACTCTGGGGCCAACGTCCTGACTTTC
CASSRSLAGNSGANVLTF
>14|.|TRBV11-2|TRBJ2-2|TRBD2
TGTGCCAGCTTGCCAGCGGGGGGCACCGGGGAGCTGTTTTTT
CASLPAGGTGELFF
>14|.|TRBV2|TRBJ2-7|.
TGTGCCAGCAGTGTGGAGATAAGTGCCTACGAGCAGTACTTC
CASSVEISAYEQYF
>13|.|TRBV7-9|TRBJ2-7|.
TGTGCCAGCAGGGCGGGGTCGGTCGTTGAGCAGTACTTC
CASRAGSVVEQYF
>15|few|TRBV7-2|TRBJ2-1|TRBD2
TGTGCCAGCAGCATTCTAGCGGTGCTCGTCGATGAGCAGTTCTTC
CASSILAVLVDEQFF
>14|.|TRBV2|TRBJ1-2|TRBD1
TGTGCCAGCAGCCGACAGGGCCATAACTATGGCTACACCTTC
CASSRQGHNYGYTF
>16|.|TRBV15|TRBJ2-2|TRBD2
TGTGCCACCAGCAGGGGGGGGAGCGCGAACACCGGGGAGCTGTTTTTT
CATSRGGSANTGELFF
>13|.|TRBV2|TRBJ2-5|TRBD2
TGTGCCAGTGAGCTAGCGGGTCCAGAGACCCAGTACTTC
CASELAGPETQYF
>15|.|TRBV5-8|TRBJ2-3|.
TGTGCCAGCAGCTTTCTAGCGCTCCCCACAGATACGCAGTATTTT
CASSFLALPTDTQYF
>15|.|TRBV19|TRBJ1-3|.
TGTGCCAGTAGGGGCGGGGGGAGCTCTGGAAACACCATATATTTT
CASRGGGSSGNTIYF
>17|.|TRBV7-9|TRBJ1-5|TRBD1
TGTGCCAGCAGCTTAGGGACAGGGGGCGACCTAATTTTGCCCCAGCATTTT
CASSLGTGGDLILPQHF
>19|once|TRBV5-1|TRBJ2-3|TRBD2
TGCGCCAGCAGCTTGACCCCACCGACTAGCGGGAGGTACACAGATACGCAGTATTTT
CASSLTPPTSGRYTDTQYF
>18|.|TRBV5-1|TRBJ2-3|TRBD2
TGCGCCAGCAGCTTCTTGGGGGCTAGCGGGAGTACGGGAGATACGCAGTATTTT
CASSFLGASGSTGDTQYF
>15|.|TRBV27|TRBJ1-6|.
TGTGCCAGCAGCCCCATAGCGGGGGCAAATTCACCCCTCCACTTT
CASSPIAGANSPLHF
>13|.|TRBV28|TRBJ1-2|.
TGTGCCAGCACCACGCCGGCTAACTATGGCTACACCTTC
CASTTPANYGYTF
>15|.|TRBV7-2|TRBJ1-5|.
TGTGCCAGCAGCTTATCCGGGGGTAGCAATCAGCCCCAGCATTTT
CASSLSGGSNQPQHF
>14|.|TRBV10-3|TRBJ1-2|.
TGTGCCATCAGTGGCCAACAGGACCTCTATGGCTACACCTTC
CAISGQQDLYGYTF
>14|once|TRBV4-3|TRBJ2-7|.
TGCGCCAGCAGCCCCTCAGGGAACTCCTACGAGCAGTACTTC
CASSPSGNSYEQYF
>18|.|TRBV9|TRBJ2-1|TRBD2
TGTGCCAGCAGCCAGTGGGGGCGGGAGGCCAGCTCCTACAATGAGCAGTTCTTC
CASSQWGREASSYNEQFF